The clone carrying this T cell receptor (beta chain) was observed a few times. The antigen remains unidentified. This sample is drawn from a study of cytomegalovirus exposure and HLA in healthy donors. Overall study: Inside one of the first data releases sat around 86 million unique TCRs taken from HLA-typed donors. Among the roughly 370 genotyped donors, over 70% were placed in the Caucasian-associated ancestry cluster.

Broader study findings: The authors listed around 150 TCR beta chains as cytomegalovirus-associated. In a later analysis, TCR beta V- and J-gene trimming showed a link to a missense DCLRE1C variant.

CDR3 length: 12 residues. Germline V CDR1 and CDR2: SQVTM, ANQGSEA. V gave up 4 bases and J gave up 4 bases, with 8 bases separating them. PCR used 60 Vbeta primers and 13 Jbeta primers. Repertoires were generated with immunoSEQ multiplex PCR, while TCRdb's copy carries only in-frame clones and drops some. The table shows some 160,000 clones, with 70% to 80% occurring only once. This clonotype originated in a man in his 60s in good health and CMV-seronegative. Sequencing input: PBMCs. V is TRBV29-1 and J is TRBJ2-1; maybe TRBD1 (6 bases). The CDR3 DNA reads TGCAGCGTTGTACAGGGATACAATGAGCAGTTCTTC. Protein sequence: CSVVQGYNEQFF.